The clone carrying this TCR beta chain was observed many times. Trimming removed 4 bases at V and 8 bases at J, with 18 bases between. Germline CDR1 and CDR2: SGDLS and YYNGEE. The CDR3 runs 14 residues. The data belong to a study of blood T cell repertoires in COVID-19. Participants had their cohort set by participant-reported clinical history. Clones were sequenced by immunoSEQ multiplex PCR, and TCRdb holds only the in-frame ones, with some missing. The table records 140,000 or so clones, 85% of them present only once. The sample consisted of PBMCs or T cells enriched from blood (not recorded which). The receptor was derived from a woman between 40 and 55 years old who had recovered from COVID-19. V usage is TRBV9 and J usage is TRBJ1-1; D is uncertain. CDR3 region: CASSSLLGASEAFF. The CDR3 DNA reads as TGTGCCAGCAGCTCCCTCCTGGGAGCTTCCGAAGCTTTCTTT.